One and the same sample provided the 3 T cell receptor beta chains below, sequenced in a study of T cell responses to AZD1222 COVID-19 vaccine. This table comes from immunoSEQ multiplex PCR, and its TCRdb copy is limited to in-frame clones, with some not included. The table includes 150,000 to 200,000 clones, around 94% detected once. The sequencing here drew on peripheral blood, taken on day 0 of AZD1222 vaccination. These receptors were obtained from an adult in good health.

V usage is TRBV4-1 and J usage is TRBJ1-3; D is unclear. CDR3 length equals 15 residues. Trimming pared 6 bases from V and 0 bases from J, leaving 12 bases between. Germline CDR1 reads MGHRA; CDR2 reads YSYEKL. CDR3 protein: CASRPDSYSGNTIYF. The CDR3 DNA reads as TGCGCCAGCAGGCCCGATTCGTACTCTGGAAACACCATATATTTT.

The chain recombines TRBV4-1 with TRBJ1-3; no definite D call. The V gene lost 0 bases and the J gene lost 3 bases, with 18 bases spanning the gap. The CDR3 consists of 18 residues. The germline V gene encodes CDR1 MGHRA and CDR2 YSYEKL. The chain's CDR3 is CASSQDPGAVTYGNTIYF. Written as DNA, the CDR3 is TGCGCCAGCAGCCAAGATCCGGGAGCGGTTACCTATGGAAACACCATATATTTT.

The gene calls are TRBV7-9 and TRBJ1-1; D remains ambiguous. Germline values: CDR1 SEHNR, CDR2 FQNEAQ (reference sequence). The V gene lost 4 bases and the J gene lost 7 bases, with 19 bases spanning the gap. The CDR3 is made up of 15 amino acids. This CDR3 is CASSYRGSGGNEAFF. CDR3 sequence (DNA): TGTGCCAGCAGCTACCGTGGATCGGGTGGGAATGAAGCTTTCTTT.